These T cell receptor beta chains were read from a single sample in a study of blood T cell repertoires in COVID-19. Using immunoSEQ multiplex PCR, the repertoire was profiled, and TCRdb retains in-frame clones only, with some absent. The table records more than 250,000 clones, 86% of them present only once. The sequenced sample was peripheral blood. These receptors were taken from a man aged 18-30 years with active or convalescent COVID-19. CDR3s include the opening cysteine and the closing phenylalanine or tryptophan. The order of the fields is D gene, clone size, J gene, V gene, CDR3 DNA, CDR3 protein. A D gene is named only where the DNA matches it firmly. Clone sizes are given selectively: once, few, many, or a class where the clone is expanded.

NA,NA,TRBJ1-2,TRBV29-1,TGCAGCGTCGAAACAGGGAACTATGGCTACACCTTC,CSVETGNYGYTF
NA,NA,TRBJ2-2,TRBV11-2,TGTGCCAGCAGCTTTTCCCGGGACACCGGGGAGCTGTTTTTT,CASSFSRDTGELFF
NA,NA,TRBJ1-2,TRBV11-2,TGTGCCAGCAGCTCTGGTGAGCGGGGGCGTATTGGATATGGCTACACCTTC,CASSSGERGRIGYGYTF
NA,NA,TRBJ1-5,TRBV6-5,TGTGCCAGCAGTTCGAGTCTCTGGCAGCCCCAGCATTTT,CASSSSLWQPQHF
NA,NA,TRBJ1-1,TRBV30,TGTGCCTGGGGCCGGGACACTGAAGCTTTCTTT,CAWGRDTEAFF
NA,NA,TRBJ1-1,TRBV11-2,TGTGCCAGCAGCTTAATTAGCGGAGGGACTGAAGCTTTCTTT,CASSLISGGTEAFF
NA,NA,TRBJ2-5,TRBV19,TGTGCCAGTACGGAACAGCCGGGGGAGACCCAGTACTTC,CASTEQPGETQYF
TRBD2,NA,TRBJ2-1,TRBV24-1,TGTGCCACCAGTGATTTGCGGGAGGCCTCTGAGCAGTTCTTC,CATSDLREASEQFF
NA,NA,TRBJ1-5,TRBV6-5,TGTGCCAGCAGTTTGGGGGGGCCCAATCAGCCCCAGCATTTT,CASSLGGPNQPQHF
TRBD1,NA,TRBJ1-2,TRBV3-1/TRBV3-2,TGTGCCAGCAGCTCCGGACAGGGGTATGGCTACACCTTC,CASSSGQGYGYTF
TRBD2,NA,TRBJ2-1,TRBV5-4,TGTGCCAGCAGCCTGCGTATACGGGGGGGGAAGAATGAGCAGTTCTTC,CASSLRIRGGKNEQFF
NA,NA,TRBJ1-2,TRBV5-1,TGCGCCAGCAGCTTGGCGGAGGGCGGGTTTAACTATGGCTACACCTTC,CASSLAEGGFNYGYTF
TRBD2,NA,TRBJ2-5,TRBV5-1,TGCGCCAGCAGCTTGTATGCGGGAGGGCCAGGGGGAGGACAAGAGACCCAGTACTTC,CASSLYAGGPGGGQETQYF
NA,few,TRBJ2-4,TRBV5-4,TGTGCCAGCAGCTTGGCCTCTTCGTCCAAAAACATTCAGTACTTC,CASSLASSSKNIQYF
TRBD2,NA,TRBJ2-1,TRBV28,TGTGCCAGCAGTTTGGCTAGCGGGAGTTGGGAGCAGTTCTTC,CASSLASGSWEQFF
TRBD1,NA,TRBJ1-1,TRBV5-1,TGCGCCAGCGGGGGGACAGACGGGGCTGAAGCTTTCTTT,CASGGTDGAEAFF
NA,NA,TRBJ2-1,TRBV12-3/TRBV12-4,TGTGCCAGCAGCTTGACTCGAAATGAGCAGTTCTTC,CASSLTRNEQFF
TRBD2,NA,TRBJ2-2,TRBV7-3,TGTGCCAGCAGCTCCAGCGGGGCGAACACCGGGGAGCTGTTTTTT,CASSSSGANTGELFF
NA,NA,TRBJ2-1,TRBV6-1,TGTGCCAGCAGTGAACTTTGGAGGGTGAGGCCTAACAATGAGCAGTTCTTC,CASSELWRVRPNNEQFF
TRBD1,NA,TRBJ1-2,TRBV19,TGTGCCAGTATTTCGATCGGGACAGGGGGCGACTTGCATGGCTACACCTTC,CASISIGTGGDLHGYTF
TRBD2,NA,TRBJ2-7,TRBV4-3,TGCGCCAGCAGCCAAGACACGCTAGCGGGACCACTTCTGGGGGAGCAGTACTTC,CASSQDTLAGPLLGEQYF
TRBD1,NA,TRBJ2-7,TRBV18,TGTGCCAGCTCACTCAATACCGGGACAGGGGTAAACGAGCAGTACTTC,CASSLNTGTGVNEQYF
TRBD1,NA,TRBJ1-5,TRBV6-6,TGTGCCAGCAGTGCTAGTCCGGACAGGGGAAAACAGCCCCAGCATTTT,CASSASPDRGKQPQHF
NA,NA,TRBJ2-7,TRBV28,TGTGCTACAGGAGGGCTCTACGAGCAGTACTTC,CATGGLYEQYF
NA,NA,TRBJ2-7,TRBV13,TGTGCCAGCAGCTTAGGCCTTATCTCCAGCTCCTACGAGCAGTACTTC,CASSLGLISSSYEQYF
TRBD1,NA,TRBJ2-3,TRBV7-9,TGTGCCAGCAGATTGGACCTCAGGACAGGGGGCTTCACAGATACGCAGTATTTT,CASRLDLRTGGFTDTQYF
NA,NA,TRBJ2-1,TRBV6-2/TRBV6-3,TGTGCCAGCAGTGGCCTTTTTTACGGGACTCTTAAAAACCACAATGAGCAGTTCTTC,CASSGLFYGTLKNHNEQFF
NA,many,TRBJ1-2,TRBV25-1,TGTGCCAGCAGTGAATCCGCAGTATCCTATGGCTACACCTTC,CASSESAVSYGYTF
NA,NA,TRBJ2-1,TRBV3-1/TRBV3-2,TGTGCCAGCAGCCCCATCCTGGGGCACTACAATGAGCAGTTCTTC,CASSPILGHYNEQFF
TRBD1,NA,TRBJ2-7,TRBV3-1/TRBV3-2,TGTGCCAGCAGTCTCGGATTCCGGGACAGGGGGTTACCTCCCTACGAGCAGTACTTC,CASSLGFRDRGLPPYEQYF
NA,NA,TRBJ1-2,TRBV6-5,TGTGCCAGCACCATACGGGTCTCGGGGGGCTACACCTTC,CASTIRVSGGYTF
NA,NA,TRBJ1-3,TRBV5-1,TGCGCCAGCAGCCAAGACAGGCCCGGAAACACCATATATTTT,CASSQDRPGNTIYF
TRBD1,NA,TRBJ2-7,TRBV11-2,TGTGCCAGCAGCTTAGCCCGGGACAGTGCCTACGAGCAGTACTTC,CASSLARDSAYEQYF
NA,NA,TRBJ2-1,TRBV9,TGTGCCAGCAGTACCGGAGGGAATGAGCAGTTCTTC,CASSTGGNEQFF
NA,NA,TRBJ2-5,TRBV9,TGTGCCAGCAGCTCCCCATTCGGGGGCCAAGAGACCCAGTACTTC,CASSSPFGGQETQYF
NA,NA,TRBJ1-1,TRBV3-1/TRBV3-2,TGTGCCAGCAGCCCGCGGGGGAAAGGGGAGCAAGCTTTCTTT,CASSPRGKGEQAFF
NA,NA,TRBJ1-4,TRBV27,TGTGCCAGCAGGCGGGGGCCAGGTGAATACGAAAAACTGTTTTTT,CASRRGPGEYEKLFF
TRBD1,NA,TRBJ1-1,TRBV5-4,TGTGCCAGCAGCAGACAAGACAGGGCCACTGAAGCTTTCTTT,CASSRQDRATEAFF
TRBD2,NA,TRBJ2-2,TRBV7-2,TGTGCCAGCAGCTTTCTTCGGGAGGGCCTCTCGGTCACCGGGGAGCTGTTTTTT,CASSFLREGLSVTGELFF
NA,once,TRBJ1-1,TRBV11-2,TGTGCCAGCAGCTTAGAGGACAGCTTGATGAACACTGAAGCTTTCTTT,CASSLEDSLMNTEAFF